This TCR beta chain was found in a study of response to subunit inactivated influenza vaccine. Whole-study results and caveats: Each seasonal influenza vaccination, the authors suggested, recruits few new T cells.

TCRdb redid the calling of the RT-PCR reads with MiXCR, one entry per CDR3 protein. The table records 490,000 or so distinct CDR3 sequences, 7.6% of them present only once. This clonotype was counted between two and nine times. What it binds is not known. In germline, CDR1 is MNHEY, CDR2 SMNVEV (reference sequence). The ends were cut back, 9 bases at V and 5 bases at J, with 7 bases in the middle. The CDR3 totals 10 residues. The clonotype originates from a man aged 50-75 years who received an inactivated influenza vaccine. The chain links TRBV27 to TRBJ2-5; D is possibly TRBD1 (5 bases). This sample comprised PBMCs from blood, obtained roughly 24 months after vaccination. CDR3 residues: CARRGETQYF. Written as DNA, the CDR3 is TGTGCCAGAAGGGGTGAGACCCAGTACTTC.